This T cell receptor beta chain comes out of a study of CD4 T cells in relation to SARS-CoV-2 and coronaviruses. Turning to the study itself: After 10 days of antigen culture, PBMC TCR beta CDR3s were sequenced. The negative reference was HIV-1 Nef peptide pool or peptide-free culture.

There are 15 residues in the CDR3. V lost 5 bases to trimming and J lost 0 bases, with 11 bases between them. CDR1 and CDR2 (germline): WNHNN, SYGVQD (reference sequence). Of note for this clone: Its antigen is not identified.

The unexposed donors gave CD4+ T cells in about 2010-2019, prior to COVID-19. After around nine days of culture, CD4+ T cells were isolated. Cells permitting, SARS-CoV-2 S/N and four cold-coronavirus spikes were tested on unexposed-donor CD4+ T cells. Fresh IL-2 medium replaced half the medium on days 3 and 7. Assay used: immunoSEQ multiplex PCR; TCRdb lists only in-frame clones, some missing. The repertoire includes about 15,000 clones, roughly 78% of them detected once, and more than 15% sits in the top ten. The J gene is TRBJ2-1, the V gene TRBV10-1; D not resolved. This sequence originates from a human donor in good health. The material sequenced was CD4+ T cells from PBMCs, cultured in vitro. The CDR3 DNA follows: TGCGCCAGCAGTCCGGTATGGGGCTCCTACAATGAGCAGTTCTTC. Its protein is CASSPVWGSYNEQFF.